The T cell receptor beta chain described here comes from a study of blood T cell repertoires in COVID-19. Study overall: Samples taken during acute and convalescent COVID-19 were collected in the United States, Italy and Spain. Sources were T cells, B-cell-depleted T cells, or PBMCs; the material itself was cDNA or gDNA.

CDR1 and CDR2 from the germline V gene are SGDLS and YYNGEE. J was trimmed by 8 bases and V by 4 bases; bases with no gene match: 6. The CDR3 sequence is 14 residues long. As processed by the authors: Reference gene primer amplification gave estimated nucleated cell counts. This table comes from immunoSEQ multiplex PCR, and its TCRdb copy is limited to in-frame clones, with some not included. That table is the source of V, J and clone size, and D and trimming were worked out from the DNA. The table records about 210,000 clones, over 75% of them present only once. Sequencing input: peripheral blood. The receptor was derived from a woman in her thirties or forties with acute or convalescent COVID-19. The chain couples TRBV9 to TRBJ1-6; 7 nucleotides align to TRBD1. The DNA of the CDR3 is TGTGCCAGCAGCACACGGGACAGTTATTCACCCCTCCACTTT. Amino acids: CASSTRDSYSPLHF.